The 21 T cell receptor beta chains below all came from one sample that was sequenced in a study of spatial heterogeneity in lung cancer. TCRdb re-called the 5' RACE reads through MiXCR, storing one row per CDR3 protein. Of 15,000 or so distinct CDR3 sequences listed, 19% are singletons. Stated time point: blood at routine non-recurrence follow-up after resection. Sequences were derived from PBMCs, sampled at follow-up. These receptors originate from a male donor with early-stage non-small cell lung cancer.

This clonotype is medium-sized. J is TRBJ2-1 and V is TRBV12-3 or TRBV12-4, with D perhaps TRBD1 or TRBD2 (5 bases each). CDR3 length: 15 amino acids. V was trimmed by 5 bases and J by 5 bases, leaving 16 bases between them. The DNA for the CDR3 is TGTGCCAGCAGTGAGGGACGCGGTACCCACAATGAGCAGTTCTTC. The encoded protein is CASSEGRGTHNEQFF.

This clonotype was recorded many times. The chain is built from TRBV14 and TRBJ2-3; D is possibly TRBD1 (9 bases). The CDR3 spans 14 residues. V gave up 10 bases and J gave up 6 bases, with 20 bases separating them. Germline V gives CDR1 SGHDN, CDR2 FVKESK. In nucleotides, the CDR3 is TGTGCCACCACCGAGCGGGGGACAGGGGATACGCAGTATTTT. It encodes CATTERGTGDTQYF.

This chain links TRBV10-2 with TRBJ2-2; D possibly matches TRBD1 or TRBD2 (6 bases each). V gave up 7 bases and J gave up 4 bases, with 13 bases separating them. Germline CDR1 and CDR2: WSHSY and SAAADI. This CDR3 has 14 residues. The DNA of the CDR3 is TGCGCCAGCAAAGGGGGGCCGGGCACCGGGGAGCTGTTTTTT. This translates into CASKGGPGTGELFF.

In this sample, this clonotype is medium-sized. This chain joins TRBV28 and TRBJ1-4; D not resolved. Germline CDR1 MDHEN, CDR2 SYDVKM. The V and J ends lost 1 base and 0 bases respectively, with 3 bases between them. This CDR3 contains 14 residues. CDR3: CASSLLTTNEKLFF. In DNA, the CDR3 is TGTGCCAGCAGTTTATTAACAACTAATGAAAAACTGTTTTTT.

Only a few counts were recorded for this clonotype. The chain joins TRBV20-1 to TRBJ1-1; a possible D gene is TRBD1 (6 bases). The V gene lost 6 bases and the J gene lost 0 bases, with 23 bases spanning the gap. The V gene's germline CDR1 is DFQATT and CDR2 SNEGSKA (reference sequence). CDR3 length: 17 amino acids. The CDR3 spells CSALPGQFGAMNTEAFF. DNA of the CDR3: TGCAGTGCCCTGCCTGGACAGTTCGGAGCCATGAACACTGAAGCTTTCTTT.

The chain combines TRBV7-9 with TRBJ2-3; D perhaps matches TRBD2 (6 bases). Trimming removed 4 bases from V and 1 base from J, with 12 bases in between. Germline V gives CDR1 SEHNR, CDR2 FQNEAQ (reference sequence). The CDR3 loop spans 15 amino acids. The CDR3 sequence: CASSSGTPGTDTQYF. The DNA of the CDR3 is TGTGCCAGCAGCTCCGGGACTCCCGGCACAGATACGCAGTATTTT.

V gene TRBV11-2 combines with J gene TRBJ2-3; D perhaps matches TRBD1 (5 bases). Germline CDR1 SGHAT, CDR2 FQNNGV. V was pared by 7 bases and J by 2 bases, with 16 bases between. This CDR3 contains 15 residues. The CDR3 here is CASISQGRHTDTQYF. CDR3 in DNA: TGTGCCAGCATCTCGCAGGGCCGCCACACAGATACGCAGTATTTT.

Judged by abundance, this clonotype is medium-sized (0.01 to 0.1%). V is TRBV7-9 and J is TRBJ1-5, with TRBD1 matching over 8 bases. With 3 bases clipped from V and 2 bases from J, the junction kept 15 bases outside the gene matches. Germline V gives CDR1 SEHNR, CDR2 FQNEAQ (reference sequence). This CDR3 region has 19 residues. The CDR3 spells CASSFHRTGSPRGNQPQHF. The CDR3, as DNA: TGTGCCAGCAGCTTTCATCGGACAGGGTCCCCTAGGGGCAATCAGCCCCAGCATTTT.

In this sample, this clonotype turned up a few times. The gene calls are TRBV20-1 and TRBJ1-6, with 7 bases matching TRBD1. This CDR3 comprises 13 residues. Germline trimming cut 0 bases from V and 8 bases from J; bases unmatched to any gene: 1. Germline V gene sequence: CDR1 DFQATT, CDR2 SNEGSKA (reference sequence). The chain's CDR3 is CSARDTGDSPLHF. DNA for the CDR3: TGCAGTGCTAGAGATACAGGGGATTCACCCCTCCACTTT.

V gene TRBV11-2 combines with J gene TRBJ2-1; D call uncertain. The germline CDR1 and CDR2 sequences are SGHAT and FQNNGV. V was trimmed by 3 bases and J by 6 bases, leaving 6 bases between them. The CDR3 is made up of 12 amino acids. CDR3 nucleotide sequence: TGTGCCAGCAGCTTCATGGGCAATGAGCAGTTCTTC. It specifies CASSFMGNEQFF.

This clonotype was counted many times. The chain links TRBV4-1 to TRBJ1-2, with unresolved D. The CDR3 is made up of 12 amino acids. Germline V gene data show CDR1 as MGHRA and CDR2 as YSYEKL. Trimming removed 3 bases at V and 8 bases at J, with 10 bases between. The DNA for the CDR3 is TGCGCCAGCAGCCATGGGATGATCGGCTACACCTTC. Protein product: CASSHGMIGYTF.

The gene calls are TRBV27 and TRBJ1-1, with D perhaps TRBD1 (6 bases). CDR1 is MNHEY and CDR2 is SMNVEV in the germline V gene (reference sequence). V dropped 6 bases and J dropped 5 bases, with 13 bases sitting between them. This CDR3 spans 13 amino acids. The CDR3 coding sequence is TGTGCCAGCAGAGTGGGGGCCTGGACTGAAGCTTTCTTT. Protein sequence: CASRVGAWTEAFF.

In this sample, this clonotype turned up a few times. V usage is TRBV5-4 and J usage is TRBJ2-1; the match to TRBD1 covers 8 bases. The V gene end was trimmed by 6 bases and the J gene end by 0 bases; junction bases not matched to a gene: 2. Germline CDR1 SGHNT, CDR2 YYREEE (reference sequence). The CDR3 extends over 14 amino acids. Here the CDR3 reads CASTGGNSYNEQFF. CDR3 nucleotide sequence: TGTGCCAGCACAGGGGGCAACTCCTACAATGAGCAGTTCTTC.

This clonotype came up many times. The CDR3 sequence: CASSLASGTGYEQYF. In DNA form, the CDR3 reads TGTGCCAGCAGCTTAGCCTCCGGGACAGGCTACGAGCAGTACTTC. V usage is TRBV7-3 and J usage is TRBJ2-7; 8 bases agree with TRBD1. This CDR3 has 15 residues. The V and J ends lost 2 bases and 3 bases, in that order; junction bases with no gene match: 6. Germline CDR1 is SGHTA and CDR2 is FQGTGA. Based on the CDR3 plus reference TRBV7-3 and TRBJ2-7, the full variable domain is GAGVSQTPSNKVTEKGKYVELRCDPISGHTALYWYRQSLGQGPEFLIYFQGTGAADDSGLPNDRFFAVRPEGSVSTLKIQRTERGDSAVYLCASSLASGTGYEQYFGPGTRLTVT.

This clonotype ranks as medium-sized. The chain recombines TRBV3-1 with TRBJ2-5, with D perhaps matching TRBD2 (5 bases). The germline V gene encodes CDR1 LGHDT and CDR2 YNNKEL (reference sequence). The CDR3 has 16 residues. Trimming pared 4 bases from V and 2 bases from J, leaving 17 bases between. CDR3 loop: CASSPPWPGSQETQYF. The CDR3 region has the DNA TGTGCCAGCAGCCCCCCGTGGCCGGGGAGTCAAGAGACCCAGTACTTC.

This clonotype was recorded many times. CDR3 nucleotide sequence: TGTGCCAGCAGCTCTGCGGGGGCCAACGTCCTGACTTTC. Translation gives CASSSAGANVLTF. The chain has TRBV5-5 and TRBJ2-6; D call uncertain. Germline CDR1 reads SGHKS; CDR2 reads YYEKEE (reference sequence). The CDR3 runs 13 residues. Trimming removed 3 bases from V and 4 bases from J, with 5 bases in between.

This clonotype has a handful of counts. V usage is TRBV29-1 and J usage is TRBJ2-5; no clear D. Trimming stripped 4 bases from V and 1 base from J, with 13 bases between. CDR1 and CDR2 from the germline V gene are SQVTM and ANQGSEA. The CDR3 spans 14 residues. DNA for the CDR3: TGCAGCGTTGGTGGAGCTAGGGTCCAAGAGACCCAGTACTTC. Protein product: CSVGGARVQETQYF.

This clonotype is labeled medium-sized. The chain joins TRBV2 to TRBJ1-3; D gene ambiguous. Germline V gene sequence: CDR1 SNHLY, CDR2 FYNNEI. The CDR3 has 13 residues. The V end was cut by 7 bases, the J end by 0 bases, with 7 bases between. Written as DNA, the CDR3 is TGTGCCAGCACGTCTTACTCTGGAAACACCATATATTTT. Protein sequence: CASTSYSGNTIYF.

This clonotype has at least ten counts. J is TRBJ2-2 and V is TRBV6-2 or TRBV6-3, with TRBD1 matching over 7 bases. V was pared by 6 bases and J by 0 bases, with 4 bases of the junction left unmatched. Germline loops: CDR1 MNHEY, CDR2 SVGEGT. CDR3 size: 15 residues. DNA of the CDR3: TGTGCCAGCAGCCGGGACAGCGCGAACACCGGGGAGCTGTTTTTT. Amino acids: CASSRDSANTGELFF.

The chain recombines TRBV7-2 with TRBJ2-7, with 9 bases lining up with TRBD1. This CDR3 region has 15 residues. V lost 5 bases and J lost 5; bases outside the gene matches: 10. The germline V gene has CDR1 SGHTA and CDR2 FQGNSA. The chain's CDR3 is CASSGRTGAANEQYF. The CDR3 DNA reads TGTGCCAGCAGCGGGAGGACAGGGGCGGCAAACGAGCAGTACTTC.

The chain uses TRBV7-2 and TRBJ2-7; 11 positions agree with TRBD2. Unmatched junction bases numbered 10, after V lost 5 bases and J lost 4 bases. The CDR3 runs to 16 residues. The germline V gene encodes CDR1 SGHTA and CDR2 FQGNSA. The CDR3 region is CASSGPGTSGYYEQYF. CDR3 DNA: TGTGCCAGCAGCGGGCCAGGGACTAGCGGTTATTACGAGCAGTACTTC.